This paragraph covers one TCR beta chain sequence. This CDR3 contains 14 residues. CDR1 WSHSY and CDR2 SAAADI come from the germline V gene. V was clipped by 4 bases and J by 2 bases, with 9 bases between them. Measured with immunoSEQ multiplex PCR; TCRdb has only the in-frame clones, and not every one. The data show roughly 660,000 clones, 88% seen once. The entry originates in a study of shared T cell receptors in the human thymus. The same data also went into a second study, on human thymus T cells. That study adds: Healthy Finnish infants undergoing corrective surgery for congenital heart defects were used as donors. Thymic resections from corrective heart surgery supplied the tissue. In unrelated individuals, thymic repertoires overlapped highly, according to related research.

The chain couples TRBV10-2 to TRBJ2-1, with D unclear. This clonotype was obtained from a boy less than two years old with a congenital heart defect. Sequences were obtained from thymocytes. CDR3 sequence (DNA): TGCGCCAGCAGTGGCTCTGGCACCTACAATGAGCAGTTCTTC. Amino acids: CASSGSGTYNEQFF.